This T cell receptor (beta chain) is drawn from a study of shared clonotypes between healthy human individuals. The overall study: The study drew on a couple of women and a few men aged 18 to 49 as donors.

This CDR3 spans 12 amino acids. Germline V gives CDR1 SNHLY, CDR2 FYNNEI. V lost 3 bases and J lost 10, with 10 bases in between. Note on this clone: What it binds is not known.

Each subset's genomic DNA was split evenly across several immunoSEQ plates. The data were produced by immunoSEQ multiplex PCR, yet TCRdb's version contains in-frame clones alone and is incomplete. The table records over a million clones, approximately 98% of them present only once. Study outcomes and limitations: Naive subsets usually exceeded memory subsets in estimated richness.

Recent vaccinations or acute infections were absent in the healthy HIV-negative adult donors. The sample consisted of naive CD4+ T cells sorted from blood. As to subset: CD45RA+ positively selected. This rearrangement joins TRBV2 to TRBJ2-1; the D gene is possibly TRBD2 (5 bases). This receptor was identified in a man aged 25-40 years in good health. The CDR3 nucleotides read TGTGCCAGCAGTGACCGGGGAAGGGAGCAGTTCTTC. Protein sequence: CASSDRGREQFF.